This T cell receptor (beta chain) was recorded in a study of OX40 agonist ivuxolimab in advanced cancers. Study in general: Patients assigned to dose escalation were diagnosed with hepatocellular carcinoma, melanoma, renal cell or head and neck cancer.

Losses at the gene ends were 3 bases for V and 3 bases for J; bases not matched to a gene: 6. CDR1 is MGHRA, CDR2 YSYEKL, per germline. The CDR3 contains 15 residues. Repertoires were generated with immunoSEQ multiplex PCR, while TCRdb's copy carries only in-frame clones and drops some. The table has under 85,000 clones, 65% to 90% seen once. V and J are TRBV4-1 and TRBJ2-3; 7 bases agree with TRBD1. This clonotype was sampled from an adult with an advanced solid tumor such as melanoma, head and neck, liver or kidney cancer. Here the sequenced sample was CD4+ or CD8+ T cells sorted from blood, taken in a trial of the OX40 agonist ivuxolimab. CDR3 residues: CASSQSGQTTDTQYF. In DNA, the CDR3 is TGCGCCAGCAGCCAGTCGGGACAGACGACAGATACGCAGTATTTT.